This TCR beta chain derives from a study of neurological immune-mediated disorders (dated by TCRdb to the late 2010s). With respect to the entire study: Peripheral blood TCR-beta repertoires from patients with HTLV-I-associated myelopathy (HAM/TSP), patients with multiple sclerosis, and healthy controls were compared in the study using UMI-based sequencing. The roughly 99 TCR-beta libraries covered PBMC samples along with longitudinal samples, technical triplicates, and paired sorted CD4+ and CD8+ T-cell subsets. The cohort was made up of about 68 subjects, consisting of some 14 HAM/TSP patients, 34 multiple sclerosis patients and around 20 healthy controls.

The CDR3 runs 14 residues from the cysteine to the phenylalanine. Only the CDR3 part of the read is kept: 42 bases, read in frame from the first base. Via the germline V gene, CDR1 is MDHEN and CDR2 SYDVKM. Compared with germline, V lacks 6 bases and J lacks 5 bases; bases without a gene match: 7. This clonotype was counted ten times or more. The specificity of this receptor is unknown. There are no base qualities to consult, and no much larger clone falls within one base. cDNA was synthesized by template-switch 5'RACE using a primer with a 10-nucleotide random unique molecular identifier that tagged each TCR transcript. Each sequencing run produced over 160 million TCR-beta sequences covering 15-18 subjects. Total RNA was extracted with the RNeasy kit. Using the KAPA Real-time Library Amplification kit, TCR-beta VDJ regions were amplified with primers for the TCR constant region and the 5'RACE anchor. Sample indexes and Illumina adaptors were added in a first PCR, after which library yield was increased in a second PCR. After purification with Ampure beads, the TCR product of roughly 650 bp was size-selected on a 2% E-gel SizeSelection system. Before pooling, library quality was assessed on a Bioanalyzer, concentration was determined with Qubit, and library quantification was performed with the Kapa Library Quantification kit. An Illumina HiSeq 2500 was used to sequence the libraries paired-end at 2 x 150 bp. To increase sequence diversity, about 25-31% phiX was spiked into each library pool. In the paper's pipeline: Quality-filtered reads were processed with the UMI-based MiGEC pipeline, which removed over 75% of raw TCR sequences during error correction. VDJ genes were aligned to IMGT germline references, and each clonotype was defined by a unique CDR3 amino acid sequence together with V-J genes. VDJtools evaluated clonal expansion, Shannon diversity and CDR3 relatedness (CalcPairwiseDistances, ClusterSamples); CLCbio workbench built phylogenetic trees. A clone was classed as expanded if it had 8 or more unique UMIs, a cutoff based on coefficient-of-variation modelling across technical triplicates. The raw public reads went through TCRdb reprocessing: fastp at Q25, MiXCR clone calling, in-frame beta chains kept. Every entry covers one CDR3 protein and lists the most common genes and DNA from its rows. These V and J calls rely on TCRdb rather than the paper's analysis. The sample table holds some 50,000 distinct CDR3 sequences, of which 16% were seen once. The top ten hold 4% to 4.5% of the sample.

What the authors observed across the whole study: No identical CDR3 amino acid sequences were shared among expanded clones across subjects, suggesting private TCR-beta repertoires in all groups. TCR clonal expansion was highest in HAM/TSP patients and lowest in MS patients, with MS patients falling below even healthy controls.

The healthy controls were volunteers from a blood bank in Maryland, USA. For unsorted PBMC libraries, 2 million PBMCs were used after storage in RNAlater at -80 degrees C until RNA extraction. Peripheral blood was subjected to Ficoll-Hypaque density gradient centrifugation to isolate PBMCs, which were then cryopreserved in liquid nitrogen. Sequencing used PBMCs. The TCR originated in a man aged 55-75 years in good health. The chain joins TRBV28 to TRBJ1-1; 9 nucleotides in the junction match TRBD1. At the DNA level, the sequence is TGTGCCAGCAGGAAACAGGGGGCTCGGACTGAAGCTTTCTTT. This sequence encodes CASRKQGARTEAFF.